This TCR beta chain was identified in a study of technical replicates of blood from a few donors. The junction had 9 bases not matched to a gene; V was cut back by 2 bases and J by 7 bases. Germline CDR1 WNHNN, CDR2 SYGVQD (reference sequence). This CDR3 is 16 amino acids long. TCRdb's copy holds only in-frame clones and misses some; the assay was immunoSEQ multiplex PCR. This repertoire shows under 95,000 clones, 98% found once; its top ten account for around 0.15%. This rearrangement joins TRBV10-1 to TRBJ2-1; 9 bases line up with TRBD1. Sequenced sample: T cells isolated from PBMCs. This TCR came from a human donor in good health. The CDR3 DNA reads TGCGCCAGCAGTGAGAGAGGGACAGGGTTCAAGAATGAGCAGTTCTTC. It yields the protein CASSERGTGFKNEQFF.